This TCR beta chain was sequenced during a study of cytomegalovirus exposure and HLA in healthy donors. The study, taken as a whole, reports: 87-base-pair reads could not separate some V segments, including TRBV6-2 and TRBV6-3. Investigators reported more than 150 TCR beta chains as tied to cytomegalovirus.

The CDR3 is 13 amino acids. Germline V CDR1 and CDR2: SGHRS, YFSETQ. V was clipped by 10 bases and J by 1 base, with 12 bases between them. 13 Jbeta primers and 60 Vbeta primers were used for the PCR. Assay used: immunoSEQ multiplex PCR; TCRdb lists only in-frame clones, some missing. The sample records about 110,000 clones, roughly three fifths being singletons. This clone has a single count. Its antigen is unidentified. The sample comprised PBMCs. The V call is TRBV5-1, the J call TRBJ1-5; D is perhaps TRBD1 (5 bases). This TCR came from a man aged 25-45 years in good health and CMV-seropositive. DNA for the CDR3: TGCGCCCGGGAGGAGGGGAGCAATCAGCCCCAGCATTTT. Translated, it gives CAREEGSNQPQHF.